This T cell receptor beta chain was profiled in a study of regulatory T cells in long-lasting Graves disease. Study observations and caveats: Persistent Graves' patients showed reduced TCR diversity versus newly diagnosed patients.

In its sample, this clonotype was seen a few times. Antigen specificity is unknown. The time point is: persistent/refractory GD, antithyroid drugs over 5 years with positive TRAb. Extracted RNA from PBMCs served as the source of the TCR library. TCR beta libraries were built with iRepertoire HTBI primers and Arm-PCR of CDR3 regions. TCRdb ran MiXCR on the multiplex PCR reads and lists one entry per CDR3 protein. The repertoire holds about 470,000 distinct CDR3 sequences, roughly a fifth seen once, with 7% to 9% in the top ten. This clonotype was sampled from a female donor with Graves disease. Sequencing was performed on peripheral blood mononuclear cells (PBMCs), taken when the disease was refractory, from a patient treated with antithyroid drugs.

The CDR3 region has the DNA TGTGCTAGTGTCCTGGTAGTGAGCACAGAGGGCACCGGGGAGCTGTTTTTT. This sequence encodes CASVLVVSTEGTGELFF. V and J are TRBV12-5 and TRBJ2-2; TRBD2 might be the D (5 bases). CDR1 and CDR2 from the germline V gene are LGHNT and FRNRAP. The V end lost 7 bases, the J end lost 4 bases, and 22 bases lay between the germline ends. CDR3 length: 17 residues.